Given below is one TCR beta chain in context. What it binds is unknown. Profiling relied on immunoSEQ multiplex PCR, and the TCRdb table lists in-frame clones only, not all of them. The data show approximately 35,000 clones, around 85% seen once. The data were taken from a study of OX40 agonist ivuxolimab in advanced cancers. As for the study in general: Dose-escalation patients' cancers were hepatocellular carcinoma, melanoma, renal cell or head and neck cancer. General study results and limits: The authors also found low normalized T-cell clonal expansion in some nonresponders. Averaged across samples, CD8+ T cells carried more expanded clones than CD4+ did.

Germline V lookup: CDR1 SGHRS, CDR2 YFSETQ. J was trimmed by 1 base and V by 3 bases; bases with no gene match: 1. The length of the CDR3 is 14 residues. The chain has TRBV5-1 and TRBJ1-1, with 9 nucleotides matching TRBD1. The source was CD4+ or CD8+ T cells sorted from blood, collected in a trial of the OX40 agonist ivuxolimab. The TCR sequence derives from an adult with an advanced solid tumor such as melanoma, head and neck, liver or kidney cancer. The CDR3 DNA sequence: TGCGCCAGCAGCTCGGGACAGGGGAACACTGAAGCTTTCTTT. It encodes CASSSGQGNTEAFF.